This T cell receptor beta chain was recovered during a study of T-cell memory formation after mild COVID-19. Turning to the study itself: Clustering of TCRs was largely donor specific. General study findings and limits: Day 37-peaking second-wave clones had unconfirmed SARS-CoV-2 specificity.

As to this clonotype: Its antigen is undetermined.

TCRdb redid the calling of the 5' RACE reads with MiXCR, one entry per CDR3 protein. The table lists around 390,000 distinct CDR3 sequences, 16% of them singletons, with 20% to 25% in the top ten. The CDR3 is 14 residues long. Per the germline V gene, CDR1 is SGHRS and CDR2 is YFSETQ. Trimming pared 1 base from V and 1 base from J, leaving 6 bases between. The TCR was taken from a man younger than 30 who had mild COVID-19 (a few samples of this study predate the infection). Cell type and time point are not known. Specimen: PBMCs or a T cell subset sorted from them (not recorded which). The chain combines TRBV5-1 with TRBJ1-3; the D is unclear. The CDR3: CASSLTLSGNTIYF. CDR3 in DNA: TGCGCCAGCAGCTTGACTTTGTCTGGAAACACCATATATTTT.